The 5 T cell receptor beta chains below all came from one sample that was sequenced in a study of T cell responses to AZD1222 COVID-19 vaccine. Repertoires were generated with immunoSEQ multiplex PCR, while TCRdb's copy carries only in-frame clones and drops some. Of around 200,000 clones listed, roughly 88% are singletons. Sequenced here: peripheral blood, sampled on day 0 of AZD1222 vaccination. These receptors came from an adult in good health.

This clone was seen just once. The chain employs TRBV28 and TRBJ1-2; D is unclear. The germline V and J ends were trimmed by 2 bases and 7 bases, with 8 bases remaining between them. Germline values: CDR1 MDHEN, CDR2 SYDVKM. CDR3 length equals 12 residues. The CDR3 DNA reads TGTGCCAGCAGTTTAAGGAACGGTGGCTACACCTTC. Amino acids: CASSLRNGGYTF.

V is TRBV19 and J is TRBJ2-2, with TRBD1 identical over 7 bases. There are 14 residues in the CDR3. Germline CDR1 reads LNHDA; CDR2 reads SQIVND (reference sequence). V shed 5 bases and J 4 bases; nucleotides not matched to a gene: 4. CDR3 sequence reads: CASSLTGATGELFF. The CDR3 coding sequence is TGTGCCAGTAGTTTAACAGGGGCCACCGGGGAGCTGTTTTTT.

This chain connects TRBV7-9 to TRBJ1-5; the match to TRBD1 covers 9 bases. Losses at the gene ends were 5 bases for V and 0 bases for J; bases not matched to a gene: 14. Per the germline V gene, CDR1 is SEHNR and CDR2 is FQNEAQ (reference sequence). CDR3 length: 19 amino acids. DNA of the CDR3: TGTGCCAGCAGCGGGACAGGGCTTGATACGCTATTTAGCAATCAGCCCCAGCATTTT. This sequence encodes CASSGTGLDTLFSNQPQHF.

This clone was observed a single time. V is TRBV29-1 and J is TRBJ1-1; D possibly corresponds to TRBD1 (5 bases). CDR3 size: 13 residues. The ends were cut back, 5 bases at V and 0 bases at J, with 10 bases in the middle. CDR1 is SQVTM, CDR2 ANQGSEA, per germline. DNA for the CDR3: TGCAGCGTTCCCGGGACTTTGAACACTGAAGCTTTCTTT. It codes for CSVPGTLNTEAFF.

V is TRBV9 and J is TRBJ2-2, with D tentatively TRBD1 or TRBD2 (5 bases each). CDR1 and CDR2 from the germline V gene are SGDLS and YYNGEE. The length of the CDR3 is 16 residues. The V gene lost 4 bases and the J gene lost 4 bases, with 17 bases spanning the gap. CDR3 sequence (DNA): TGTGCCAGCAGCCCAAGACCGGGGCACCTCACCGGGGAGCTGTTTTTT. It yields the protein CASSPRPGHLTGELFF. Combining the CDR3 with reference TRBV9 and TRBJ2-2 gives the whole variable domain DSGVTQTPKHLITATGQRVTLRCSPRSGDLSVYWYQQSLDQGLQFLIQYYNGEERAKGNILERFSAQQFPDLHSELNLSSLELGDSALYFCASSPRPGHLTGELFFGEGSRLTVL.